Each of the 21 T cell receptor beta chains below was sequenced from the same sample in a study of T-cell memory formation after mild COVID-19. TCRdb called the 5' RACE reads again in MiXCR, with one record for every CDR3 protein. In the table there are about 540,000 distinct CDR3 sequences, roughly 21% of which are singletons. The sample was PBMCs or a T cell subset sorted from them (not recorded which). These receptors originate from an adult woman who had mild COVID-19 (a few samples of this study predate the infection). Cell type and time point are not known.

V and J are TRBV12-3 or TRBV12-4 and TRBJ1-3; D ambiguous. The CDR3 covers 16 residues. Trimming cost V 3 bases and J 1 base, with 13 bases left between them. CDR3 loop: CASSLSAPQSGNTIYF. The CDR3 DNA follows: TGTGCCAGCAGTTTGTCGGCACCTCAATCTGGAAACACCATATATTTT.

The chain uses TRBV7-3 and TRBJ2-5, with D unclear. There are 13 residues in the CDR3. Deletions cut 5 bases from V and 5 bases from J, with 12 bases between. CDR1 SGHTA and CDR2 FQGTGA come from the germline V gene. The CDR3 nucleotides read TGTGCCAGCAGCGCACATCACGAGGAGACCCAGTACTTC. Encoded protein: CASSAHHEETQYF.

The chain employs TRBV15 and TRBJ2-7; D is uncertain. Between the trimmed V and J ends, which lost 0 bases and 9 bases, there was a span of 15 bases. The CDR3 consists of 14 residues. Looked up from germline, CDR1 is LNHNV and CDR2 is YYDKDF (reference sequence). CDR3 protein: CATSRDPAGRGQYF. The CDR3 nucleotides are TGTGCCACCAGCAGAGATCCGGCAGGCCGCGGGCAGTACTTC.

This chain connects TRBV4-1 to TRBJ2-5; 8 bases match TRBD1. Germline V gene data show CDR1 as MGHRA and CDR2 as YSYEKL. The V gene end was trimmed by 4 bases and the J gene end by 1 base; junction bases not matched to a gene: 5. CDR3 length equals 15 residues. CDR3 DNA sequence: TGCGCCAGCAGCCGCATAACAGGGGGCCAAGAGACCCAGTACTTC. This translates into CASSRITGGQETQYF.

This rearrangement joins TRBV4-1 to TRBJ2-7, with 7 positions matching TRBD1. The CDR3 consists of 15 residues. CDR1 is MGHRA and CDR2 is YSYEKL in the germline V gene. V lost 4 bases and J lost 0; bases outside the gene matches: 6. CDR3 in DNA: TGCGCCAGCAGCCGCATACAGGGGAGCTCCTACGAGCAGTACTTC. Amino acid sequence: CASSRIQGSSYEQYF.

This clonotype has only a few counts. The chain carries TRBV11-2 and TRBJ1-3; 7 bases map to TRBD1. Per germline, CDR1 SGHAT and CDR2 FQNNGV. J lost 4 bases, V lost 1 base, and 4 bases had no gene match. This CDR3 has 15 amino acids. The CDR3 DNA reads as TGTGCCAGCAGCTTAGCACAGGGGACGGGAAACACCATATATTTT. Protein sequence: CASSLAQGTGNTIYF.

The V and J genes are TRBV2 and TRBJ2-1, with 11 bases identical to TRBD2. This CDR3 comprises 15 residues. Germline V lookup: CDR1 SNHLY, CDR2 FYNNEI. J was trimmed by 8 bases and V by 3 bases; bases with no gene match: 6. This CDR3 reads CASSEVAGGEDEQFF. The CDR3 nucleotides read TGTGCCAGCAGTGAGGTAGCGGGGGGGGAAGATGAGCAGTTCTTC.

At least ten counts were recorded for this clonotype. CDR3 residues: CATSRSERDTGTDTQYF. Here the CDR3 DNA reads TGTGCCACCAGCAGATCAGAACGGGACACAGGCACAGATACGCAGTATTTT. The chain joins TRBV15 to TRBJ2-3; TRBD1 is a possible D gene (6 bases). The CDR3 is 17 amino acids. Germline V CDR1 and CDR2: LNHNV, YYDKDF (reference sequence). V shed 2 bases and J shed 1 base, with 16 bases lying between them. Complete variable domain (other parts from reference TRBV15 and TRBJ2-3): DAMVIQNPRYQVTQFGKPVTLSCSQTLNHNVMYWYQQKSSQAPKLLFHYYDKDFNNEADTPDNFQSRRPNTSFCFLDIRSPGLGDTAMYLCATSRSERDTGTDTQYFGPGTRLTVL.

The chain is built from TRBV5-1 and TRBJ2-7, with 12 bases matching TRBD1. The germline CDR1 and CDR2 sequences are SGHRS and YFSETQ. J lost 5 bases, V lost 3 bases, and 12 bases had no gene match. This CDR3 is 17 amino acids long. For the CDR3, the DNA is TGCGCCAGCAGCTCGGGTATTACGGGGACAGGGGGCGACGAGCAGTACTTC. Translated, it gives CASSSGITGTGGDEQYF.

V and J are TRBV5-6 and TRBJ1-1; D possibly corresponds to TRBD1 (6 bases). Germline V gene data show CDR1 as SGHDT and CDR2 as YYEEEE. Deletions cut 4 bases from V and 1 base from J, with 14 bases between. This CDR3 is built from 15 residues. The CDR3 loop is CASSPQGTRNTEAFF. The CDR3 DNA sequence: TGTGCCAGCAGCCCCCAAGGGACACGGAACACTGAAGCTTTCTTT.

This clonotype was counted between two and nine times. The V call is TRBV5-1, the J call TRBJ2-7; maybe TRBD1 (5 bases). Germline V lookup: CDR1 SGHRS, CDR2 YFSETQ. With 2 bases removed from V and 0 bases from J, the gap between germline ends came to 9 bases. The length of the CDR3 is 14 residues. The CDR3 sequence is CASSFTGVSYEQYF. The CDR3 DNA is TGCGCCAGCAGCTTTACAGGAGTCTCCTACGAGCAGTACTTC.

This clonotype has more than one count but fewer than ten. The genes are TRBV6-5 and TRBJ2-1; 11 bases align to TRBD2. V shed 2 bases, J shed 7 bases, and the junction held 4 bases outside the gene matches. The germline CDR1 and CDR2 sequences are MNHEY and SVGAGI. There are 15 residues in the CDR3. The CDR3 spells CASSYLASGRNEQFF. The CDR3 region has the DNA TGTGCCAGCAGTTACCTCGCTAGCGGGAGGAATGAGCAGTTCTTC.

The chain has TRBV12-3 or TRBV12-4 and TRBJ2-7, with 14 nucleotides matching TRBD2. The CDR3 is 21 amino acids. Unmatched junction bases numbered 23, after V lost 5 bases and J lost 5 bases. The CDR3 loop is CASSDPLEGLAGARSPNEQYF. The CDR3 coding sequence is TGTGCCAGCAGTGATCCATTGGAGGGACTAGCGGGAGCTAGATCTCCTAACGAGCAGTACTTC.

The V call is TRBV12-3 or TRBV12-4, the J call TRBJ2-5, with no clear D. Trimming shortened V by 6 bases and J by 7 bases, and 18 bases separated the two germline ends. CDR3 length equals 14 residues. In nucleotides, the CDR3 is TGTGCCAGCAGCCCCTTACGGAGCCTATGGACCCAGTACTTC. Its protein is CASSPLRSLWTQYF.

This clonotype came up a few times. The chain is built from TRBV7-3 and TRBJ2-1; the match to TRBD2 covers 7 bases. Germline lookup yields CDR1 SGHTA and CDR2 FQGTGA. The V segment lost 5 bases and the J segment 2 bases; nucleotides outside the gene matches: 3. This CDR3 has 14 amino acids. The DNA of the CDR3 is TGTGCCAGCAGCGTAAGCGGGACCTACAATGAGCAGTTCTTC. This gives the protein CASSVSGTYNEQFF.

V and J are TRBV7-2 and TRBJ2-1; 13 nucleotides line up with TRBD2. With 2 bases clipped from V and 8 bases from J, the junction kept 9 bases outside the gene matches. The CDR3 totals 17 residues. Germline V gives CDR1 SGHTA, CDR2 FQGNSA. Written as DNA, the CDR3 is TGTGCCAGCAGCTTAACTAGCGGGAGGGCTGGGGGCCATGAGCAGTTCTTC. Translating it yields CASSLTSGRAGGHEQFF.

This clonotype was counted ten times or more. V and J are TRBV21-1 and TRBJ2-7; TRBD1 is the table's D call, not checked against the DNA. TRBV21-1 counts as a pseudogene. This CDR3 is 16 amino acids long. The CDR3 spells CASSRRHSGISYEQYF. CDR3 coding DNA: TGTGCCAGCAGCCGCAGACATTCAGGGATTTCCTACGAGCAGTACTTC.

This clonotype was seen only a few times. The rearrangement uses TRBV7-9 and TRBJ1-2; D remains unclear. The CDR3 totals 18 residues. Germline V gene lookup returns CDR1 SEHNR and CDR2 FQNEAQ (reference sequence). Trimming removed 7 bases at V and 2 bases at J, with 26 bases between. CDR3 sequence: CASTTTRPRTLLNYGYTF. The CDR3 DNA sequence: TGTGCCAGCACTACCACCAGGCCCAGGACCCTATTAAACTATGGCTACACCTTC.

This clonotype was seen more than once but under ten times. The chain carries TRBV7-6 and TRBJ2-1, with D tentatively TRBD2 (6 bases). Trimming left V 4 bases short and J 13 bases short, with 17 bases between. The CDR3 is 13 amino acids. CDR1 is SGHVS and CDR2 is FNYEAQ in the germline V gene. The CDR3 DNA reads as TGTGCCAGCAGCTCTCGACCCCGGGGGAAACAGTTCTTC. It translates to CASSSRPRGKQFF.

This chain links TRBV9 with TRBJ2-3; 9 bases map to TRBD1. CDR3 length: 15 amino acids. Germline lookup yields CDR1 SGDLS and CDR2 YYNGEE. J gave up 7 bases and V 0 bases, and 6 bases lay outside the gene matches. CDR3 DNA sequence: TGTGCCAGCAGCGTAGGAGACAGGGGGTGGCATACGCAGTATTTT. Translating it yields CASSVGDRGWHTQYF.

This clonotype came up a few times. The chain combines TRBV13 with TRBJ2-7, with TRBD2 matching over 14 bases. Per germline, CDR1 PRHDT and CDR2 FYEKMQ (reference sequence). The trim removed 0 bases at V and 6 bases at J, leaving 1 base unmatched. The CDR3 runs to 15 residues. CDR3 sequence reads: CASSLGGLAGVEQYF. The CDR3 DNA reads TGTGCCAGCAGCTTAGGGGGACTAGCGGGAGTCGAGCAGTACTTC.